These T cell receptor beta chains were read from a single sample in a study of blood T cell repertoires in COVID-19. The protocol was immunoSEQ multiplex PCR, while the TCRdb copy is restricted to in-frame clones and leaves out a portion. The table has roughly 30,000 clones, roughly nine tenths seen once; the top ten hold approximately 3.7%. Sequences were obtained from peripheral blood. The receptor source for this set is a man aged 55 to 70 with acute or convalescent COVID-19. Each CDR3 is given with its conserved first and last residue. D genes are given only for firm matches. A clone size is listed for some rows: how often the clone was seen (once, few, many), or a class if it is expanded.

TRBJ2-5	NA	NA	TRBV6-5	15	CASSYRGNGGETQYF	TGTGCCAGCAGTTACCGGGGGAATGGGGGTGAGACCCAGTACTTC
TRBJ1-1	TRBD1	NA	TRBV12-3/TRBV12-4	11	CASSRDREVFF	TGTGCCAGCAGTCGGGACAGGGAAGTGTTCTTT
TRBJ2-1	TRBD1	NA	TRBV5-1	16	CASSFGDRGRYNEQFF	TGCGCCAGCAGCTTTGGGGACAGGGGGCGCTACAATGAGCAGTTCTTC
TRBJ2-7	TRBD2	NA	TRBV5-1	16	CASSLAPLAGVSEQYF	TGCGCCAGCAGCTTGGCACCCCTAGCGGGAGTCTCCGAGCAGTACTTC
TRBJ2-5	TRBD2	NA	TRBV10-3	16	CAISESSGRLGETQYF	TGTGCCATCAGTGAGTCGAGCGGGAGGTTGGGGGAGACCCAGTACTTC
TRBJ2-7	TRBD2	once	TRBV7-8	16	CASSLEAGGYVDEQYF	TGTGCCAGCAGCTTAGAAGCGGGAGGTTATGTAGACGAGCAGTACTTC
TRBJ1-1	NA	NA	TRBV7-2	13	CASSLGKNTEAFF	TGTGCCAGCAGCCTCGGGAAGAACACTGAAGCTTTCTTT
TRBJ1-1	NA	NA	TRBV6-6	13	CASSRGQNTEAFF	TGTGCCAGCAGCCGCGGACAGAACACTGAAGCTTTCTTT
TRBJ1-5	NA	once	TRBV5-1	15	CASSEGRGNNQPQHF	TGCGCCAGCAGCGAAGGTCGGGGGAACAATCAGCCCCAGCATTTT
TRBJ2-7	TRBD1	NA	TRBV5-8	16	CASSAGQGLWNYEQYF	TGTGCCAGCAGCGCAGGACAGGGCCTTTGGAACTACGAGCAGTACTTC
TRBJ2-4	NA	NA	TRBV18	16	CASSPVGQLAKNIQYF	TGTGCCAGCTCACCAGTAGGACAGCTAGCCAAAAACATTCAGTACTTC
TRBJ2-1	NA	NA	TRBV5-8	15	CASSLYSSLGNEQFF	TGTGCCAGCAGCTTGTATTCTAGCTTAGGTAATGAGCAGTTCTTC
TRBJ2-1	TRBD2	NA	TRBV5-1	16	CASSLPSGSSYNEQFF	TGCGCCAGCAGCTTGCCTAGCGGGAGTTCCTACAATGAGCAGTTCTTC
TRBJ2-7	TRBD2	NA	TRBV18	16	CASSPMMAGVVYEQYF	TGTGCCAGCTCACCAATGATGGCGGGAGTCGTCTACGAGCAGTACTTC
TRBJ2-1	NA	few	TRBV6-1	14	CASSDWSVYNEQFF	TGTGCCAGCAGTGATTGGTCAGTCTACAATGAGCAGTTCTTC